This T cell receptor beta chain stems from a study of T cell responses to AZD1222 COVID-19 vaccine (dated by TCRdb to about 2021). Broadly, across the study: AZD1222 recipients whose second dose came at about 4 weeks and those whose second dose came at about 12 weeks were combined into one group, since spike-specific TCR depth and breadth did not differ between the two schedules. A total of more than 230 trial participants underwent TCR sequencing, of whom around 200 received two doses of AZD1222 and some 25 received two doses of the MenACWY control vaccine. Trial participants were enrolled into age subgroups of 18-55, 56-69 and 70-plus years, which contained about 150, 28 and 57 TCR-sequenced participants, respectively.

Details on this clone: Its antigen specificity is not known. One base away there is no much larger clone; base qualities are not given.

V is shortened by 0 bases, J by 3 bases, and the region joining them spans 12 bases. CDR1 and CDR2 were assigned from the germline V gene as LGHNA and YSLEER. The CDR3 measures 15 amino acids from cysteine to phenylalanine. CDR3 DNA is the only sequence kept; it has 45 bases, read in frame from the first base. The CDR3 regions of human TCRbeta chains were subjected to immunosequencing. Regarding the original processing steps: TCRs in the repertoires were compared against a reference library of SARS-CoV-2-specific TCRs that had been generated with the MIRA antigen-specificity platform. Breadth was defined as the fraction of unique TCRs that were SARS-CoV-2-associated. Depth was defined as the fraction of total T cells that were SARS-CoV-2-associated. Using the MIRA data, every spike-specific TCR was mapped to the spike region that the TCR reacted to and assigned to either a CD4 or a CD8 class. Log10-transformed breadth and depth values were compared by one-way ANOVA with Sidak's multiple comparisons tests. TCRdb stores this immuneACCESS table with in-frame sequences only. Part of the clones is absent; in the studies checked, under half of the shortfall reflects unresolved V genes, and no reason is known for the rest. That table furnishes V, J and clone size, whereas the DNA furnished D and trimming. Present in this sample are 200,000 or so clones, around 88% of which were seen just once. The ten top clones hold approximately 8% of the sample.

The time point label of this sample denotes: baseline before first vaccination. Samples from vaccinated people were obtained from the UK trials COV001 and COV002, which included a single-blind randomized controlled phase 2/3 trial of AZD1222 (ChAdOx1 nCoV-19) in healthy adults. For TCRbeta chain sequencing, PBMC samples from trial participants were taken at day 0 and at day 28 after the second dose. Results the study describes overall, beyond this receptor: The 56-69-year group was small, and its depth increase did not reach significance, likely because of low power. Epitopes outside the regions mutated in the B.1.351 and B.1.1.7 variants were reportedly recognized by nearly half of the unique spike-specific TCRs. Only five or six AZD1222 recipients were SARS-CoV-2 seropositive at baseline, limiting conclusions about previously exposed vaccinees. Because no samples from the day 14 peak response were available, repertoires could be characterized only after the peak T cell response. A significant rise in spike-specific TCR breadth and depth was observed after two AZD1222 doses relative to day 0 and relative to MenACWY recipients. Most participants were white British and females outnumbered males, and the authors suggested that clonal diversity may have been underestimated. The vaccine-associated CD4 TCRs covered the entire spike protein, and the dominant responses fell in regions 160-218 and 743-854.

This chain joins TRBV4-3 to TRBJ2-7; the D gene is perhaps TRBD1 or TRBD2, as each covers 5 bases. Source: peripheral blood, taken on day 0 of AZD1222 vaccination. The origin of this receptor is an adult in good health. CDR3 region: CASSQDITGGYEQYF. The DNA sequence follows: TGCGCCAGCAGCCAAGATATCACTGGGGGCTACGAGCAGTACTTC.